The subject of this entry is one TCR beta chain. The antigen is not known. The data were obtained in a study of T cells in Graves' hyperthyroidism and ophthalmopathy. Overall study findings and caveats: Separation of ophthalmopathy from stable hyperthyroidism was achieved by a 13 V-J model. Most expanded thyroid clonotypes above 0.001 recurred in blood.

Diagnostic decisions used clinical symptoms, serum thyroxine and TRAb, thyroid ultrasound and orbital computed tomography. Amplification targeted TCR beta CDR3 regions from RNA transcripts. First-round RT-PCR of the TCR CDR3 relied on the HTBI primer set. TCRdb fed the multiplex PCR reads into MiXCR, producing one record per CDR3 protein. The table records about 210,000 distinct CDR3 sequences, approximately 17% of them present only once. The V end lost 5 bases, the J end lost 7 bases, and 17 bases lay between the germline ends. This CDR3 is 15 amino acids long. The germline V gene encodes CDR1 SEHNR and CDR2 FQNEAQ (reference sequence).

Sequences were obtained from blood. This receptor was obtained from a middle-aged man with Graves' hyperthyroidism. The chain is built from TRBV7-9 and TRBJ1-4; a possible D gene is TRBD1 (6 bases). DNA for the CDR3: TGTGCCAGCAGCCAAACCGGGACAAATATTGAAAAACTGTTTTTT. It translates to CASSQTGTNIEKLFF.